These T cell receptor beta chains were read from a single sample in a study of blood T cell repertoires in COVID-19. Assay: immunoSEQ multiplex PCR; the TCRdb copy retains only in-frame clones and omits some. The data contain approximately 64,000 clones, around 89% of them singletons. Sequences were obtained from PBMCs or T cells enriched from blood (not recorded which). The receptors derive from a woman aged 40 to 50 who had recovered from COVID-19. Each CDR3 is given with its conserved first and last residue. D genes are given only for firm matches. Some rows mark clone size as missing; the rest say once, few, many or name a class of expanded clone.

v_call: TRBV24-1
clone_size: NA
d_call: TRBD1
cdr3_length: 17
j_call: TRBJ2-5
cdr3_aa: CATSDPTGQPRGETQYF
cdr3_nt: TGTGCCACCAGTGACCCTACGGGACAGCCCAGAGGAGAGACCCAGTACTTC

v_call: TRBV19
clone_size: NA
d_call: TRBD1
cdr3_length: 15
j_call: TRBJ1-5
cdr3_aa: CASRWDRGLNQPQHF
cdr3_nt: TGTGCCAGTAGATGGGACAGGGGGCTGAATCAGCCCCAGCATTTT

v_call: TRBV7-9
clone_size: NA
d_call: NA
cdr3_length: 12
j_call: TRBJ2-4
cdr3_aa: CASSSAYGIQYF
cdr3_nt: TGTGCCAGCAGCTCCGCGTATGGCATTCAGTACTTC

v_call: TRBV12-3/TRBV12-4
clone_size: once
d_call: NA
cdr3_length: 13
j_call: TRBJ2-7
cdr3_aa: CASSPGLYYEQYF
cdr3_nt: TGTGCCAGCAGTCCAGGACTATACTACGAGCAGTACTTC

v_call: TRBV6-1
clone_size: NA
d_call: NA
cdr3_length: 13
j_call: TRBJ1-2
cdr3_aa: CASSEIGGYGYTF
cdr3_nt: TGTGCCAGCAGTGAAATCGGGGGCTATGGCTACACCTTC

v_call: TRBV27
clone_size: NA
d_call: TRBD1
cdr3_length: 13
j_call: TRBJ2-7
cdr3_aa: CASGRDRAHEQYF
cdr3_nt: TGTGCCAGCGGCAGGGACAGGGCCCACGAGCAGTACTTC

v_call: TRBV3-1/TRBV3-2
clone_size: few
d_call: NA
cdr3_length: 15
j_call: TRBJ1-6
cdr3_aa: CASSQGPGVNSPLHF
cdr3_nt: TGTGCCAGCAGCCAAGGGCCGGGGGTTAATTCACCCCTCCACTTT

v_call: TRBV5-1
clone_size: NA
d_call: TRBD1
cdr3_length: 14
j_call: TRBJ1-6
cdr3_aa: CASRGTVANSPLHF
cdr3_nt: TGCGCCAGCAGGGGGACAGTCGCTAATTCACCCCTCCACTTT

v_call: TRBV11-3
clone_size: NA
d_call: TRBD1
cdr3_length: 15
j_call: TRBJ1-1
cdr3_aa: CASSLENDRATEAFF
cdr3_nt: TGTGCCAGCAGCTTAGAGAACGACAGGGCCACTGAAGCTTTCTTT

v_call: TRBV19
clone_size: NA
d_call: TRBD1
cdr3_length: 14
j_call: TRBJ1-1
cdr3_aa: CASSTSRDRVEAFF
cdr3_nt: TGTGCCAGTAGTACGTCCCGGGACAGGGTTGAAGCTTTCTTT

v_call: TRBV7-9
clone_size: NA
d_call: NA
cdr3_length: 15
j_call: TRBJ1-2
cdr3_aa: CASSPNLQGAYGYTF
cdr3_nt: TGTGCCAGCAGCCCCAATTTACAAGGGGCCTATGGCTACACCTTC

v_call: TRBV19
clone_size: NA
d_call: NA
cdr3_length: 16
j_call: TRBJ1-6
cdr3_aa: CASSIVPRTAQKALHF
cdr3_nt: TGTGCCAGTAGTATAGTCCCTCGGACAGCCCAAAAGGCCCTCCACTTT

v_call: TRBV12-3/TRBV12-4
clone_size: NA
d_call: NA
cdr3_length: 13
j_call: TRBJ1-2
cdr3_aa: CASSLVANYGYTF
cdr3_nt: TGTGCCAGCAGTTTGGTAGCTAACTATGGCTACACCTTC

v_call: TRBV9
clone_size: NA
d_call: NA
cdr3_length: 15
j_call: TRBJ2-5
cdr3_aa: CASSGARTAQETQYF
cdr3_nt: TGTGCCAGCAGCGGAGCCCGGACAGCCCAAGAGACCCAGTACTTC

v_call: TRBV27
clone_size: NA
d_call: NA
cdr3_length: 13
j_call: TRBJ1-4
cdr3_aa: CASSSQGGEKLFF
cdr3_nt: TGTGCCAGCAGCTCTCAGGGAGGTGAAAAACTGTTTTTT

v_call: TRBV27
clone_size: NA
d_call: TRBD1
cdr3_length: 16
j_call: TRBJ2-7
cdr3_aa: CASRPLSGTGASEQYF
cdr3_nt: TGTGCCAGCCGGCCCCTCTCCGGAACAGGGGCGTCCGAGCAGTACTTC

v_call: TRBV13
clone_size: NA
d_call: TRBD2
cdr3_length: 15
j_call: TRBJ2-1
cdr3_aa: CASSWGLAGKDEQFF
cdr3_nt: TGTGCCAGCAGCTGGGGACTAGCGGGGAAAGATGAGCAGTTCTTC

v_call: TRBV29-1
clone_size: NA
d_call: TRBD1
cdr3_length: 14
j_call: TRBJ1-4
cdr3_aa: CSALRDRGREKLFF
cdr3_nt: TGCAGCGCCCTAAGGGACAGGGGGCGAGAAAAACTGTTTTTT

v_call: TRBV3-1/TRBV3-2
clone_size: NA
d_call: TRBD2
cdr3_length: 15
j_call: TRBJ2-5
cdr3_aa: CASSRTGTSGETQYF
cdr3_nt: TGTGCCAGCAGCCGGACCGGGACTAGCGGGGAGACCCAGTACTTC

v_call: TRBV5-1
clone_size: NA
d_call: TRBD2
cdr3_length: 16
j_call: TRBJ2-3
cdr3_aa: CASSFGTSGGEDTQYF
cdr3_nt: TGCGCCAGCAGCTTTGGAACTAGCGGGGGGGAAGATACGCAGTATTTT

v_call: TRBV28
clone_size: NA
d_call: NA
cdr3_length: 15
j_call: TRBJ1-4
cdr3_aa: CASSLTGATNEKLFF
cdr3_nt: TGTGCCAGCAGTTTGACGGGGGCAACTAATGAAAAACTGTTTTTT

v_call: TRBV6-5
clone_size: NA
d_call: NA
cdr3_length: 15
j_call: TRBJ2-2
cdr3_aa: CASSYRDSYTGELFF
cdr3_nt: TGTGCCAGCAGTTACAGGGACTCCTACACCGGGGAGCTGTTTTTT

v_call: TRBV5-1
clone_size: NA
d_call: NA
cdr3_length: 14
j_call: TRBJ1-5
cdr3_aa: CASRIEPGSQPQHF
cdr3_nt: TGCGCCAGCAGAATAGAACCCGGGAGTCAGCCCCAGCATTTT

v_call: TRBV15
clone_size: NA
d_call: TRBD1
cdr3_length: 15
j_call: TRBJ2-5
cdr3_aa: CATSIGTGGGETQYF
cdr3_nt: TGTGCCACCAGCATCGGGACAGGGGGCGGTGAGACCCAGTACTTC

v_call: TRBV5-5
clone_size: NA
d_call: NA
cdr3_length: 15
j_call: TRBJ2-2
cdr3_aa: CASSLSPENTGELFF
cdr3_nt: TGTGCCAGCAGCTTGTCCCCAGAGAACACCGGGGAGCTGTTTTTT

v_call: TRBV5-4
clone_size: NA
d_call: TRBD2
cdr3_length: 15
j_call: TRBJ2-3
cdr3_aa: CASSGGGAGTDTQYF
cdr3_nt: TGTGCCAGCAGCGGCGGGGGGGCCGGCACAGATACGCAGTATTTT

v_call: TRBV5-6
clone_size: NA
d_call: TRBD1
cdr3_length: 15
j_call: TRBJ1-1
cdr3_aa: CASSGQGQANTEAFF
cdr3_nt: TGTGCCAGCAGCGGGCAGGGACAGGCTAACACTGAAGCTTTCTTT

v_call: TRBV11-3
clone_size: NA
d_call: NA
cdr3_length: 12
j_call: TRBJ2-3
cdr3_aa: CASSFAVDTQYF
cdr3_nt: TGTGCCAGCAGCTTCGCGGTGGATACGCAGTATTTT

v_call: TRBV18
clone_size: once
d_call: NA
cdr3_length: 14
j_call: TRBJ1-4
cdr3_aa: CASSPRGVGEKLFF
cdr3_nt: TGTGCCAGCTCACCACGGGGGGTTGGTGAAAAACTGTTTTTT

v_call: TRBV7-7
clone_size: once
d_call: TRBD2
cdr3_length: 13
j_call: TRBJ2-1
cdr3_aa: CASSPSAGGDQFF
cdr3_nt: TGTGCCAGCAGCCCCTCAGCGGGGGGGGACCAGTTCTTC

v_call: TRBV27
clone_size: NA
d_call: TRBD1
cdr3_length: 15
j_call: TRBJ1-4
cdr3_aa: CASSPRTGLAEKLFF
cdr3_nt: TGTGCCAGCAGTCCCCGGACAGGGTTGGCTGAAAAACTGTTTTTT

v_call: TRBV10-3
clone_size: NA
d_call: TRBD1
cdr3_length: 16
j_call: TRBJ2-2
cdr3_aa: CAISQHQGQGTGELFF
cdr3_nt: TGTGCCATCAGTCAGCATCAGGGACAGGGGACCGGGGAGCTGTTTTTT

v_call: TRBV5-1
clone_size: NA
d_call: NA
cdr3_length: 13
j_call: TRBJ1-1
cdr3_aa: CASSLGGWTEAFF
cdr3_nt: TGCGCCAGCAGCTTAGGGGGTTGGACTGAAGCTTTCTTT

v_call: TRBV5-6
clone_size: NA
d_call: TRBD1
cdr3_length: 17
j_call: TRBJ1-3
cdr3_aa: CASSFPDRGRSGNTIYF
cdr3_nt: TGTGCCAGCAGCTTTCCGGACAGGGGGCGATCTGGAAACACCATATATTTT

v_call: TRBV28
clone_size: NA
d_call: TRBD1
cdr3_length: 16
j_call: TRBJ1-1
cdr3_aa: CASSTTGAGPNTEAFF
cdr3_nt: TGTGCCAGCAGTACGACAGGGGCAGGGCCGAACACTGAAGCTTTCTTT

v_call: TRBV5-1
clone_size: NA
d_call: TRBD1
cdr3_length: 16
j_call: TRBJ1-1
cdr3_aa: CASSRDRDLMNTEAFF
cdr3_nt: TGCGCCAGCAGCCGTGACAGGGACCTGATGAACACTGAAGCTTTCTTT

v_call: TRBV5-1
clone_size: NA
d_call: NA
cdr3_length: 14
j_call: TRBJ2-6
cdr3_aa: CASSFLTGANVLTF
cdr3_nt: TGCGCCAGCAGCTTTTTAACTGGGGCCAACGTCCTGACTTTC

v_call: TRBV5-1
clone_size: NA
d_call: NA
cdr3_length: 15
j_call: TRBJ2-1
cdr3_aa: CASSLAVAAYNEQFF
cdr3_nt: TGCGCCAGCAGCTTGGCGGTAGCGGCATACAATGAGCAGTTCTTC

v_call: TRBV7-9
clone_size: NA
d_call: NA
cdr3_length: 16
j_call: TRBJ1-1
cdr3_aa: CASRRAAGVLNTEAFF
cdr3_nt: TGTGCCAGCAGAAGGGCGGCAGGGGTATTGAACACTGAAGCTTTCTTT

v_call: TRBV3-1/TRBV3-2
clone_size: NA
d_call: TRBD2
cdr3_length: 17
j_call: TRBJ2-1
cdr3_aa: CASSLGTSGDPYNEQFF
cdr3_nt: TGTGCCAGCAGCCTCGGGACTAGTGGGGACCCCTACAATGAGCAGTTCTTC